This TCR beta chain was sequenced during a study of T cell changes during pregnancy in multiple sclerosis. The table came from immunoSEQ multiplex PCR; TCRdb's copy has only in-frame clones and leaves some out. The sample lists about 73,000 clones, roughly 88% occurring once. J gave up 2 bases and V 5 bases, and 3 bases lay outside the gene matches. This CDR3 spans 14 amino acids. Germline CDR1 and CDR2: MNHEY and SVGAGI. The receptor was derived from a female donor in good health, enrolled as a control in a pregnancy study. The genes are TRBV6-5 and TRBJ2-7, with 10 bases matching TRBD1. Sequences were derived from peripheral blood, sampled after pregnancy. CDR3 protein: CASSRTGGAYEQYF. DNA of the CDR3: TGTGCCAGCAGTAGGACAGGGGGAGCCTACGAGCAGTACTTC.